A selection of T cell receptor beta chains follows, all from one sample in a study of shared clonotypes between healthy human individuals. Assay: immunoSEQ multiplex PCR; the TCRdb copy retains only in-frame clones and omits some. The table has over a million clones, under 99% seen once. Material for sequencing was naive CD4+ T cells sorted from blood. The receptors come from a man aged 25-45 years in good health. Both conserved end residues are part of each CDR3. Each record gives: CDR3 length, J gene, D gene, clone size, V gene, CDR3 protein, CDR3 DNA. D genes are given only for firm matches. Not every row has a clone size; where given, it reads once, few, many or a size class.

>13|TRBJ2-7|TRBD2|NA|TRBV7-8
CASSGSGRGEQYF
TGTGCCAGCAGCGGTAGCGGGAGGGGTGAGCAGTACTTC
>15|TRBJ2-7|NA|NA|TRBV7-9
CASSLAGARFYEQYF
TGTGCCAGCAGCTTAGCTGGGGCGCGTTTCTACGAGCAGTACTTC
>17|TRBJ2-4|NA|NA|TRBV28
CASSPTGSSETKNIQYF
TGTGCCAGCAGTCCGACAGGGTCTAGCGAGACCAAAAACATTCAGTACTTC
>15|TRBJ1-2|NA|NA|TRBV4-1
CASSQGTGSNYGYTF
TGCGCCAGCAGCCAAGGAACGGGCTCTAACTATGGCTACACCTTC
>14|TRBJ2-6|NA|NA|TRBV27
CASSLQSGANVLTF
TGTGCCAGCAGTTTGCAATCTGGGGCCAACGTCCTGACTTTC
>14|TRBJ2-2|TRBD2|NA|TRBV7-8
CASSFPSGHGELFF
TGTGCCAGCAGCTTTCCTAGCGGTCACGGGGAGCTGTTTTTT
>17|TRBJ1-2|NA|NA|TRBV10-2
CASSESFRRANNYGYTF
TGCGCCAGCAGTGAGTCTTTCAGGAGAGCAAATAACTATGGCTACACCTTC
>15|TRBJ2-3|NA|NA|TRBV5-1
CASSFEGHYTDTQYF
TGCGCCAGCAGCTTTGAGGGACACTACACAGATACGCAGTATTTT
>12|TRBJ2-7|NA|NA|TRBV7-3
CASSLVGYEQYF
TGTGCCAGCAGTTTGGTGGGGTACGAGCAGTACTTC
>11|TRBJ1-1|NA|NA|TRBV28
CASSFSRGAFF
TGTGCCAGCAGTTTTTCCCGAGGAGCTTTCTTT
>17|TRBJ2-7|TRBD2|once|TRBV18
CASSPLRTSGERYEQYF
TGTGCCAGCTCGCCCTTAAGGACTAGCGGGGAAAGATACGAGCAGTACTTC
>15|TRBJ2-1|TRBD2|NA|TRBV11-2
CASSVTSGYGNEQFF
TGTGCCAGCAGCGTGACTAGCGGGTACGGCAATGAGCAGTTCTTC
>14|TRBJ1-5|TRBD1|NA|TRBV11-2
CASSPTGGNQPQHF
TGTGCCAGCAGTCCGACAGGGGGCAATCAGCCCCAGCATTTT
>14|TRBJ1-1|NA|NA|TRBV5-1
CASSLFGRNTEAFF
TGCGCCAGCAGCTTGTTTGGACGGAACACTGAAGCTTTCTTT
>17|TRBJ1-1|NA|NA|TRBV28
CASSLVLRVQGGTEAFF
TGTGCCAGCAGTTTGGTGTTGAGGGTCCAAGGCGGCACTGAAGCTTTCTTT
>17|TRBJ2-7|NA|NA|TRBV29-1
CSVDTTKRAKSTYEQYF
TGCAGCGTTGATACTACAAAGAGGGCAAAGTCGACCTACGAGCAGTACTTC
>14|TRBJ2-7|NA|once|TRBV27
CASRPSGGPYEQYF
TGTGCCAGCAGGCCCTCGGGCGGGCCCTACGAGCAGTACTTC
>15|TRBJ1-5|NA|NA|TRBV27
CASSLRDGLNQPQHF
TGTGCCAGCAGTCTCCGGGACGGTCTGAATCAGCCCCAGCATTTT
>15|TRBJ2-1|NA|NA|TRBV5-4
CASSLPRGAGDEQFF
TGTGCCAGCAGCCTTCCCCGGGGGGCAGGGGATGAGCAGTTCTTC
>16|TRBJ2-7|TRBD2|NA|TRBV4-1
CASSQVGRGPYYEQYF
TGCGCCAGCAGCCAAGTAGGGAGGGGACCATACTACGAGCAGTACTTC
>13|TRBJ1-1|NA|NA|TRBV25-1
CASSHLSRGEAFF
TGTGCCAGCAGTCACCTCTCGAGGGGAGAAGCTTTCTTT
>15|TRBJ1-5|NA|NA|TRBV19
CASTSGQLSNQPQHF
TGTGCCAGTACAAGTGGACAGCTTAGCAATCAGCCCCAGCATTTT
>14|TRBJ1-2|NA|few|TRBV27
CASSPTGPRYGYTF
TGTGCCAGCAGCCCTACAGGGCCGCGCTATGGCTACACCTTC
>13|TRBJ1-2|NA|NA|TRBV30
CAWRLGGQGGYTF
TGTGCCTGGCGGCTTGGGGGGCAAGGTGGCTACACCTTC
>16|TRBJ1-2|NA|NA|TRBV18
CASSPLPGHKSYGYTF
TGTGCCAGCTCACCCTTGCCGGGTCACAAGTCCTATGGCTACACCTTC
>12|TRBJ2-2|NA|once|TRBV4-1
CASSQDGGELFF
TGCGCCAGCAGCCAAGATGGTGGGGAGCTGTTTTTT
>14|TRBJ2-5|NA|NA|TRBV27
CASSGGGLGYTQYF
TGTGCCAGCAGCGGTGGGGGGCTTGGGTATACCCAGTACTTC
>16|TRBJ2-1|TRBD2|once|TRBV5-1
CASTLLAGGPSGIQFF
TGCGCCAGCACCTTGTTAGCGGGAGGTCCTTCGGGCATCCAGTTCTTC
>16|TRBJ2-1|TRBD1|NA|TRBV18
CASSQLPGQERNEQFF
TGTGCCAGCTCCCAACTTCCGGGACAGGAAAGGAATGAGCAGTTCTTC
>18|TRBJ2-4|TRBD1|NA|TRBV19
CASSPWTLGGLAKNIQYF
TGTGCCAGTAGTCCCTGGACCCTAGGGGGCCTAGCCAAAAACATTCAGTACTTC
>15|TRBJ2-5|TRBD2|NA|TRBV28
CATHRLAGVRETQYF
TGTGCCACCCATAGATTAGCGGGAGTACGGGAGACCCAGTACTTC
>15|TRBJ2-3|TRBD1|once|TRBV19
CASSRTGGILDTQYF
TGTGCCAGTAGCAGGACAGGGGGCATTCTCGATACGCAGTATTTT
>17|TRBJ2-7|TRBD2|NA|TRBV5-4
CASSLGGLAGGVYEQYF
TGTGCCAGCAGCTTGGGTGGACTAGCGGGAGGAGTCTACGAGCAGTACTTC
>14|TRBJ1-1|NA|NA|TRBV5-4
CASSGIGANTEAFF
TGTGCCAGCAGCGGGATTGGGGCGAACACTGAAGCTTTCTTT
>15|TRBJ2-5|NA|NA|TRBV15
CATSRDLVGAETQYF
TGTGCCACCAGCAGAGATCTGGTAGGGGCGGAGACCCAGTACTTC
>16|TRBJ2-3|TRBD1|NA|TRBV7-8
CASSLTGAPDTDTQYF
TGTGCCAGCAGCTTGACAGGGGCGCCTGACACAGATACGCAGTATTTT
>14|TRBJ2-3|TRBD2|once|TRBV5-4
CASSFSGRVDTQYF
TGTGCCAGCAGCTTTAGCGGGAGGGTTGATACGCAGTATTTT
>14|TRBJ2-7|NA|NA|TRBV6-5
CASSSIGTSYEQYF
TGTGCCAGCAGCTCCATAGGGACCAGCTACGAGCAGTACTTC
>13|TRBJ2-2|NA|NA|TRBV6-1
CASRDQGGGELFF
TGTGCCAGCAGGGATCAGGGTGGCGGGGAGCTGTTTTTT
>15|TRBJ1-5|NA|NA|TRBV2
CASSERRPSNQPQHF
TGTGCCAGCAGTGAAAGGAGGCCGAGCAATCAGCCCCAGCATTTT
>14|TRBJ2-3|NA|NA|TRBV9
CASSVVAQTDTQYF
TGTGCCAGCAGCGTAGTAGCGCAGACAGATACGCAGTATTTT
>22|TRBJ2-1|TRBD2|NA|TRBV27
CASSLWAGTGTSGNIRHNEQFF
TGTGCCAGCAGTTTATGGGCGGGAACGGGGACTAGCGGGAATATACGTCACAATGAGCAGTTCTTC
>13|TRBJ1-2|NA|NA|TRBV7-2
CASSLNRDYGYTF
TGTGCCAGCAGCTTAAACAGGGACTATGGCTACACCTTC
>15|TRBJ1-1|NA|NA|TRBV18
CASSPPGRISDQAFF
TGTGCCAGCTCACCCCCAGGACGGATATCAGATCAAGCTTTCTTT
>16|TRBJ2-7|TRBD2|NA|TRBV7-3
CASSPTLLAGVDEQYF
TGTGCCAGCAGCCCCACCCTGCTAGCGGGTGTCGACGAGCAGTACTTC
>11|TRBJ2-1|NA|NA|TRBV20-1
CSASTPARQFF
TGCAGTGCTAGCACGCCGGCGAGGCAGTTCTTC
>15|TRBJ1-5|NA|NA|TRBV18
CASSIVRVLDQPQHF
TGTGCCAGCTCAATTGTCAGGGTATTGGATCAGCCCCAGCATTTT
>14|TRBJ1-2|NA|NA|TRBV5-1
CASSLEGQNYGYTF
TGCGCCAGCAGCTTGGAAGGACAGAACTATGGCTACACCTTC
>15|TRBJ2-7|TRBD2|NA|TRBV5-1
CASSLVAGGSYEQYF
TGCGCCAGCAGCTTGGTTGCGGGAGGGTCCTACGAGCAGTACTTC
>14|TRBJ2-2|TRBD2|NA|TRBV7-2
CASSRSGGTGELFF
TGTGCCAGCAGCCGTAGCGGGGGCACCGGGGAGCTGTTTTTT
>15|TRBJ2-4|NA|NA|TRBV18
CASSPSRTGYDIQYF
TGTGCCAGCTCACCCTCCAGGACCGGGTATGACATTCAGTACTTC
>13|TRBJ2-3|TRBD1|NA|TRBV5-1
CASTRQGPDTQYF
TGCGCCAGCACCCGACAGGGCCCAGATACGCAGTATTTT